A single sample is the source of the 2 T cell receptor beta chains below, sequenced in a study of blood T cell repertoires in COVID-19. Sequencing was performed with immunoSEQ multiplex PCR; in TCRdb, only in-frame clones are kept and a portion is missing. The data contain about 200,000 clones, around four fifths of them seen just once; the ten biggest clones take up 0.8% to 0.95%. The sequencing input was peripheral blood. Source of these receptors: a man in his sixties with COVID-19, enrolled during active disease.

The chain couples TRBV28 to TRBJ1-2; 7 nucleotides line up with TRBD1. The J segment lost 6 bases and the V segment lost 2 bases, leaving 6 bases of the junction unmatched. CDR3 length: 14 residues. CDR1 and CDR2 (germline): MDHEN, SYDVKM. The chain's CDR3 is CASSLAGGRNGYTF. CDR3 bases: TGTGCCAGCAGTTTAGCAGGGGGAAGGAATGGCTACACCTTC.

V usage is TRBV6-1 and J usage is TRBJ1-2, with 7 bases matching TRBD1. The V gene end was trimmed by 0 bases and the J gene end by 6 bases; junction bases not matched to a gene: 4. CDR1 is MNHNS and CDR2 is SASEGT in the germline V gene. CDR3 length: 14 residues. The CDR3 nucleotides are TGTGCCAGCAGTGAAGCCGGACAGGTGGATGGCTACACCTTC. Its translation: CASSEAGQVDGYTF.